Listed here are 12 T cell receptor beta chains from one sample, sequenced in a study of immune cell composition in non-small cell lung cancer. Profiling relied on immunoSEQ multiplex PCR, and the TCRdb table lists in-frame clones only, not all of them. The data contain 4,700 or so clones, 60% to 85% of them singletons. The specimen sequenced was lung tumor tissue. Receptors originate from a human donor with non-small cell lung cancer.

The rearrangement uses TRBV18 and TRBJ2-5; D unclear. The last part of the DNA fits TRBJ2-7 better; the J call may be wrong. The CDR3 contains 16 residues. Germline values: CDR1 KGHSH, CDR2 LQKENI. The CDR3 nucleotides are TGTGCCAGCTCACCACACGCCCCCCCCGAAATCTACGAGCAGTACTTC. It yields the protein CASSPHAPPEIYEQYF.

This clone turned up a few times. The J gene is TRBJ1-1, the V gene TRBV30, with TRBD1 as a possible D gene (5 bases). CDR1 and CDR2 from the germline V gene are GTSNPN and SVGIG (reference sequence). The CDR3 is made up of 12 amino acids. Trimming removed 0 bases at V and 6 bases at J, with 8 bases between. The CDR3 DNA reads as TGTGCCTGGAGTGTACAGGCGTCTGAAGCTTTCTTT. It is translated as CAWSVQASEAFF.

The chain is built from TRBV28 and TRBJ1-5; no firm D call. From germline, CDR1 is MDHEN and CDR2 SYDVKM. V was cut by 6 bases and J by 4 bases, with 16 bases left in between. The CDR3 is made up of 15 amino acids. In DNA form, the CDR3 reads TGTGCCAGCAGCGCCCCTGCGGCGGGTAATCAGCCCCAGCATTTT. Its translation: CASSAPAAGNQPQHF.

V gene TRBV28 combines with J gene TRBJ2-6; TRBD2 is a possible D gene (6 bases). This CDR3 comprises 18 residues. V lost 6 bases and J 0 bases, leaving 18 bases between the germline ends. Germline-derived CDR1 and CDR2 are MDHEN and SYDVKM. The CDR3 region has the DNA TGTGCCAGCAGCTTCACCCAGGGCGGGACCTCTGGGGCCAACGTCCTGACTTTC. Encoded protein: CASSFTQGGTSGANVLTF.

The rearrangement uses TRBV10-2 and TRBJ2-3; 14 bases line up with TRBD2. CDR1 is WSHSY and CDR2 is SAAADI in the germline V gene. The J segment lost 5 bases and the V segment lost 6 bases, leaving 1 base of the junction unmatched. The CDR3 has 14 residues. In DNA form, the CDR3 reads TGCGCCAGCAGGGGACTAGCGGGAGAAGATACGCAGTATTTT. Translated, it gives CASRGLAGEDTQYF.

The chain is built from TRBV10-3 and TRBJ2-2; 11 nucleotides match TRBD2. Germline V gene data show CDR1 as ENHRY and CDR2 as SYGVKD. With 8 bases clipped from V and 5 bases from J, the junction kept 4 bases outside the gene matches. CDR3 size: 14 residues. In nucleotides, the CDR3 is TGTGCCATCGGGGGACTAGCGGCGACCGGGGAGCTGTTTTTT. Encoded protein: CAIGGLAATGELFF.

This CDR3 reads CASSPPLTAGNTIYF. The CDR3, as DNA: TGTGCCAGCTCACCTCCATTGACAGCGGGAAACACCATATATTTT. The V gene is TRBV18, the J gene TRBJ1-3; D is possibly TRBD1 (5 bases). Per germline, CDR1 KGHSH and CDR2 LQKENI. Trimming took 3 bases from V and 4 from J, leaving 13 bases between them. This CDR3 is 15 amino acids long.

The rearrangement links TRBV7-8 to TRBJ1-4, with 7 bases aligning to TRBD1. CDR1 SGHVS and CDR2 FQNEAQ come from the germline V gene. The ends lost 6 bases at V and 0 bases at J; junction bases unmatched: 7. This CDR3 spans 16 amino acids. CDR3 residues: CASRRQGGSTNEKLFF. DNA for the CDR3: TGTGCCAGCAGAAGACAGGGAGGTTCAACTAATGAAAAACTGTTTTTT.

This chain joins TRBV18 and TRBJ1-2, with D tentatively TRBD1 (6 bases). V lost 5 bases and J 8 bases, leaving 21 bases between the germline ends. Germline CDR1 is KGHSH and CDR2 is LQKENI. This CDR3 is built from 15 residues. CDR3 bases: TGTGCCAGCTCAGATCGGGACACGGGGTTCGCGGGCTACACCTTC. Translated: CASSDRDTGFAGYTF.

The rearrangement joins TRBV2 to TRBJ1-1; TRBD1 agrees at 7 bases. This CDR3 region has 15 residues. With V trimmed by 6 bases and J by 1 base, 8 bases remained unmatched. Germline V gene data show CDR1 as SNHLY and CDR2 as FYNNEI. The CDR3: CASRDRQGPNTEAFF. In DNA form, the CDR3 reads TGTGCCAGCAGGGATAGACAGGGCCCGAACACTGAAGCTTTCTTT.

The chain employs TRBV10-3 and TRBJ2-3; 9 nucleotides agree with TRBD2. The CDR3 consists of 13 residues. Per the germline V gene, CDR1 is ENHRY and CDR2 is SYGVKD. After removal of 10 bases from V and 2 bases from J, the junction contained 4 bases not matched to a gene. CDR3 sequence reads: CATLAGDTDTQYF. DNA for the CDR3: TGTGCCACTTTAGCGGGGGACACAGATACGCAGTATTTT.

The gene calls are TRBV2 and TRBJ2-7; D is possibly TRBD2 (6 bases). Germline CDR1 is SNHLY and CDR2 is FYNNEI. The CDR3 is 13 amino acids. Trimming removed 7 bases from V and 3 bases from J, with 13 bases in between. CDR3 sequence reads: CASKGGNSYEQYF. CDR3 nucleotide sequence: TGTGCCAGCAAAGGCGGGAACAGCTACGAGCAGTACTTC.